This record covers a single TCR beta chain. The antigen is not known. It was with 60 Vbeta and 13 Jbeta primers that the PCR ran. Profiled with immunoSEQ multiplex PCR; TCRdb holds only in-frame clones, not every one. The data hold roughly 150,000 clones, with nearly 80% observed a single time. The sample originates from a study of cytomegalovirus exposure and HLA in healthy donors. As for the study in general: There were 90 million to 140 million unique TCR beta sequences, drawn from about 190 million T cells, in an earlier analysis. Findings and caveats of the study: The authors later found most CMV-associated TCR beta chains appeared HLA-restricted. Association with HLA alleles at 0.05 false discovery rate was found for 15,000 or so TCR beta sequences in a later analysis. Accurate prediction of HLA-A and HLA-B alleles (for most subjects) was reportedly achieved from TCR beta sequences.

Germline V CDR1 and CDR2: MNHEY, SMNVEV (reference sequence). This CDR3 spans 15 amino acids. Trimming removed 6 bases from V and 2 bases from J; junction bases left unmatched: 10. This rearrangement joins TRBV27 to TRBJ2-7, with 7 bases matching TRBD2. The source is a male donor in good health and CMV-seronegative. The sequenced material came from PBMCs. CDR3 loop: CASRKGGGSTYEQYF. The CDR3 DNA is TGTGCCAGCAGGAAGGGAGGCGGGAGCACCTACGAGCAGTACTTC.